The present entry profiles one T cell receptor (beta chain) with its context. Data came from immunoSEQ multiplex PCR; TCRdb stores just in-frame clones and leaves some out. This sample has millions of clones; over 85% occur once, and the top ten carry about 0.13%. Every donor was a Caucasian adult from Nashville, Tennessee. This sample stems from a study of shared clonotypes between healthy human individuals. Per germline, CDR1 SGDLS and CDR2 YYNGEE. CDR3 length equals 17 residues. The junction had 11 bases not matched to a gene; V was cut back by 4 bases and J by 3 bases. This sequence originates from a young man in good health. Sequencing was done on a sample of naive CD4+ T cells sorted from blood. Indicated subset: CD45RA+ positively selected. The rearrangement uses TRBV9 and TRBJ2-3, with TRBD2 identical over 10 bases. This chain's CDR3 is CASSPTSGSLGTDTQYF. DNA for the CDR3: TGTGCCAGCAGCCCGACTAGCGGGTCCCTAGGAACAGATACGCAGTATTTT.